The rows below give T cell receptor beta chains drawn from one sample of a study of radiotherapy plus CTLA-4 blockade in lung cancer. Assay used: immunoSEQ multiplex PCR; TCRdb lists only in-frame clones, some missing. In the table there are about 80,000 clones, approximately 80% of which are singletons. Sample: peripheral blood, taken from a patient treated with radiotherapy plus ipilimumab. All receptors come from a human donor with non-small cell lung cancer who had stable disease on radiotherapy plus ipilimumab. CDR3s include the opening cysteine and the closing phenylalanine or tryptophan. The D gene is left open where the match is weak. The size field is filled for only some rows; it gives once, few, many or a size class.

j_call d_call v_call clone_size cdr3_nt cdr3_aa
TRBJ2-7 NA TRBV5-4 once TGTGCCAGCAGCTTGGCAGGGACACCCACCTACGAGCAGTACTTC CASSLAGTPTYEQYF
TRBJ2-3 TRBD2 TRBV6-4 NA TGTGCCAGCAGTGACTCATTTGGGACTAGCGGAGGGGTCGATACGCAGTATTTT CASSDSFGTSGGVDTQYF
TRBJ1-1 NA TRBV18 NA TGTGCCAGCTCATTTCAGAACACTGAAGCTTTCTTT CASSFQNTEAFF
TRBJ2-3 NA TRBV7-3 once TGTGCCAGCAGCTTACGGGGAGGGGGCCCTCTGACAGATACGCAGTATTTT CASSLRGGGPLTDTQYF
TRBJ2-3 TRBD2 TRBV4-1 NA TGCGCCAGCAGCCAAGGAATAAGCGGGAGTTCGGATACGCAGTATTTT CASSQGISGSSDTQYF
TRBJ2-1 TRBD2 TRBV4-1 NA TGCGCCAGCAGCCAAGACCGGAGGCTAGCGGGCTACAATGAGCAGTTCTTC CASSQDRRLAGYNEQFF
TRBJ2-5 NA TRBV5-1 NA TGCGCCAGCAGCTTGGGGGGGTTGTACCAAGAGACCCAGTACTTC CASSLGGLYQETQYF
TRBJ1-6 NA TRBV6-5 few TGTGCCAGCAGTTATTTATCGGGGGGCAATTCACCCCTCCACTTT CASSYLSGGNSPLHF
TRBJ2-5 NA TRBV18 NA TGTGCCACCCGCCCCCATGGGACTCGACAAGAGACCCAGTACTTC CATRPHGTRQETQYF
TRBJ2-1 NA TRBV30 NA TGTGCCTGGAGCTACTCCAATGAGCAGTTCTTC CAWSYSNEQFF
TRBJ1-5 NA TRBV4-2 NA TGTGCCAGCAGCCAGTTAGTCAATCAGCCCCAGCATTTT CASSQLVNQPQHF
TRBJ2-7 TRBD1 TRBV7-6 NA TGTGCCAGCAGCGTCCGGACAGGGGACTACGAGCAGTACTTC CASSVRTGDYEQYF
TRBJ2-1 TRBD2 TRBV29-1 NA TGCAGCGTTGAAGGAAAGACTAGCGGGAGCCAGAATGAGCAGTTCTTC CSVEGKTSGSQNEQFF
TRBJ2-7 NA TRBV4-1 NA TGCGCCAGCAGCCAAGAGGGGACGGCGGGTGAGCAGTACTTC CASSQEGTAGEQYF
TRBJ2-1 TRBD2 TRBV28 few TGTGCCAGCAGCTCGGTCGGGGGACTAGAATCCGGGCAGTTCTTC CASSSVGGLESGQFF
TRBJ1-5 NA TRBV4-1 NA TGCGCCAGCAGCCAAGAAGAAGGGGCCGGATATCAGCCCCAGCATTTT CASSQEEGAGYQPQHF
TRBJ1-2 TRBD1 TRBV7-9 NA TGTGCCAGCAGCTCGGGACAGGGTTATGGCTACACCTTC CASSSGQGYGYTF
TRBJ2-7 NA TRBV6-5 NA TGTGCCAGCAGTTACGCAGGGGACTCCTACGAGCAGTACTTC CASSYAGDSYEQYF
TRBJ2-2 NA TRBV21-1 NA TGTGCCAGCAGCAAACTTCGGGAGAGAGGGAACACCGGGGAGCTGTTTTTT CASSKLRERGNTGELFF
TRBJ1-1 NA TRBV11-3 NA TGTGCCAGCAGCTTAGGTATCGGCTCTAACTCTGAAGCTTTCTTT CASSLGIGSNSEAFF
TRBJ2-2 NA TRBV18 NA TGTGCCAGCTCACCGAGATCTACCGGGGAGCTGTTTTTT CASSPRSTGELFF
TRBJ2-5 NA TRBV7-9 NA TGTGCCAGCAGCCCCGGGCCACCGGGGGAGACCCAGTACTTC CASSPGPPGETQYF
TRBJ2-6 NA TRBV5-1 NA TGCGCCAGCAGCGTCGGACAGCTTTCTTACTCTGGGGCCAACGTCCTGACTTTC CASSVGQLSYSGANVLTF
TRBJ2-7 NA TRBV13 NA TGTGCCAGCAGCAGTGGGGGCCACGAGCAGTACTTC CASSSGGHEQYF
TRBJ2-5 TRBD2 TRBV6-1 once TGTGCCAGCAGTACTACTAGCGGACCTCAAGAGACCCAGTACTTC CASSTTSGPQETQYF
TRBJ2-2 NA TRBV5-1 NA TGCGCCAGCAGCCCGTTCACCGGGGAGCTGTTTTTT CASSPFTGELFF
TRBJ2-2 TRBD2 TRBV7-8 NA TGTGCCAGCGGCCCTTATAGCGGGAGGGCCTACACCGGGGAGCTGTTTTTT CASGPYSGRAYTGELFF
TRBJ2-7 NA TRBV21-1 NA TGTGCCAGCAGTCTTCTGGACAGGGTACCCGTTTCTTCCTACTACGAGCAGTACTTC CASSLLDRVPVSSYYEQYF
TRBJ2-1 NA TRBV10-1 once TGCGCCAGCAGTGAGTCGAAGGGGGGCTTGGTGAATGAGCAGTTCTTC CASSESKGGLVNEQFF
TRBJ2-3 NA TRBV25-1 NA TGTGCCAGCAGTGTAAGCCGGACAGATACGCAGTATTTT CASSVSRTDTQYF
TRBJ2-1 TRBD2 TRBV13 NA TGTGCCAGCAGCCCCCGCTTGGCGGGGGTACAATGGGAGCAGTTCTTC CASSPRLAGVQWEQFF
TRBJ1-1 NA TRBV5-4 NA TGTGCCAGCAGCAGAAGGACGAACACTGAAGCTTTCTTT CASSRRTNTEAFF
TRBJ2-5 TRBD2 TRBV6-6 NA TGTGCCAGCAGTCCCCATAGCGGGATTGGCCAAGAGACCCAGTACTTC CASSPHSGIGQETQYF
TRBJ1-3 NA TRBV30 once TGTGCCTGGACACGTGAGGGTTCTGGAAACACCATATATTTT CAWTREGSGNTIYF
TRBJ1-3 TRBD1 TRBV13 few TGTGCCAGCAGTTCGGACAGGCGCTCTGGAAACACCATATATTTT CASSSDRRSGNTIYF
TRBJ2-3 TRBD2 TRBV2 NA TGTGCCAGCAGTGAACTGGGCGGGGGGGGTGCTGGCACAGATACGCAGTATTTT CASSELGGGGAGTDTQYF
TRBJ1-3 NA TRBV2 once TGTGCCAGCAGAAACCAGGGATCCTCTGGAAACACCATATATTTT CASRNQGSSGNTIYF
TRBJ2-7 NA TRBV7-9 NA TGTGCCAGCAGCTTAGGGGGCAGGGCCTACGAGCAGTACTTC CASSLGGRAYEQYF
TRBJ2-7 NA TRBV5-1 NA TGCGCCAGCAGCCCCACCCAGGGCTCCTACGAGCAGTACTTC CASSPTQGSYEQYF
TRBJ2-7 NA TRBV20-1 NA TGCAGCCTGAAGAGCTCCTACGAGCAGTACTTC CSLKSSYEQYF
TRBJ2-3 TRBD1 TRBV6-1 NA TGTGCCAGCAGGGGGACAGGGAGGGCAGATACGCAGTATTTT CASRGTGRADTQYF
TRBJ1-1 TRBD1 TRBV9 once TGTGCCAGCAGCCCCCGACAGGGGGTGAACACTGAAGCTTTCTTT CASSPRQGVNTEAFF
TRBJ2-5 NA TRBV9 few TGTGCCAGCAGCGGAGGACTGGGGGCTGAAGAGACCCAGTACTTC CASSGGLGAEETQYF
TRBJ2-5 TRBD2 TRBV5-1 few TGCGCCAGCAGCCAACCGGGACTAGCGGGAGCAGAGACCCAGTACTTC CASSQPGLAGAETQYF
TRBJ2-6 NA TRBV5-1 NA TGCGCCAGCAGCTTGGTGCTGGGGCCGAGCTCTGCGGCCAACGTCCTGACTTTC CASSLVLGPSSAANVLTF
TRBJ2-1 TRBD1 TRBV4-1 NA TGCGCCAGCATACGGGACAGCAACTACAATGAGCAGTTCTTC CASIRDSNYNEQFF
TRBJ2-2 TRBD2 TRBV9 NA TGTGCCAGCGGTCGGGGGGGACGCACCGGGGAGCTGTTTTTT CASGRGGRTGELFF
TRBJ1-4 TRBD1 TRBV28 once TGTGCCAGCAGTTTCATGGACAGGAGTAATGAAAAACTGTTTTTT CASSFMDRSNEKLFF
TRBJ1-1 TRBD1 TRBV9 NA TGTGCCAGCAGCGTAAAGGGACAGGGGGTCGAAGCTTTCTTT CASSVKGQGVEAFF
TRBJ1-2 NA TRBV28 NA TGTGCCAGCAGTTTATATGAGGATTGGGGCTACACCTTC CASSLYEDWGYTF